These 16 T cell receptor beta chains came from one sample sequenced in a study of radiotherapy plus CTLA-4 blockade in lung cancer. Some clones are missing from TCRdb's copy, which holds only in-frame ones; the method was immunoSEQ multiplex PCR. The sample lists several thousand clones, more than 70% occurring once. Sequenced here: tumor tissue, sampled from a patient treated with radiotherapy plus ipilimumab. These receptors were obtained from a human donor with non-small cell lung cancer that progressed on radiotherapy plus ipilimumab.

Worth noting for this clone: Germline is not matched at one junction end, which may reflect a read error. The chain combines TRBV27 with TRBJ2-7; TRBD1 matches at 9 bases. This CDR3 has 16 amino acids. The germline CDR1 and CDR2 sequences are MNHEY and SMNVEV (reference sequence). CDR3 in amino acids: CASSPAPGDRAHEQYF. The CDR3 DNA reads TGTGCCAGCAGTCCCGCCCCGGGGGACAGGGCCCACGAGCAGTATTTC.

This rearrangement joins TRBV25-1 to TRBJ2-6; D ambiguous. Germline V gene data show CDR1 as MGHDK and CDR2 as SYGVNS. The CDR3 is made up of 14 amino acids. Deletions cut 6 bases from V and 0 bases from J, with 6 bases between. The CDR3 coding sequence is TGTGCCAGCAGAAGGGCCTCTGGGGCCAACGTCCTGACTTTC. Translated, it gives CASRRASGANVLTF.

This chain joins TRBV29-1 and TRBJ1-3, with D unresolved. This CDR3 spans 13 amino acids. The V and J ends lost 7 bases and 8 bases respectively, with 18 bases between them. Germline V gene lookup returns CDR1 SQVTM and CDR2 ANQGSEA. CDR3 in amino acids: CSAGTGSKDTIYF. In DNA form, the CDR3 reads TGCAGCGCCGGTACGGGATCCAAAGACACCATATATTTT.

The rearrangement joins TRBV9 to TRBJ1-4; a possible D gene is TRBD1 (5 bases). Germline V gene sequence: CDR1 SGDLS, CDR2 YYNGEE. V was shortened by 1 base and J by 6 bases, with 13 bases between the two germline ends. This CDR3 contains 15 residues. CDR3 DNA sequence: TGTGCCAGCAGCGTACGAGGGGAGACAGATGAAAAACTGTTTTTT. This codes for CASSVRGETDEKLFF.

The CDR3 spells CASSIVSGSNQPQHF. CDR3 nucleotides: TGTGCCAGTAGTATAGTATCAGGGAGCAATCAGCCCCAGCATTTT. V gene TRBV19 combines with J gene TRBJ1-5, with TRBD1 as a possible D gene (5 bases). The germline V gene has CDR1 LNHDA and CDR2 SQIVND (reference sequence). The CDR3 totals 15 residues. The V and J ends lost 1 base and 1 base respectively, with 8 bases between them.

The rearrangement links TRBV27 to TRBJ1-6; D may be TRBD1 (5 bases). V was pared by 2 bases and J by 6 bases, with 11 bases between. Germline V gives CDR1 MNHEY, CDR2 SMNVEV (reference sequence). The CDR3 sequence is 15 residues long. The CDR3 DNA follows: TGTGCCAGCAGTTTAAAGGGACGAGTTAATTCACCCCTCCACTTT. This codes for CASSLKGRVNSPLHF.

The J gene is TRBJ2-7, the V gene TRBV5-4, with TRBD2 matching over 12 bases. Per the germline V gene, CDR1 is SGHNT and CDR2 is YYREEE (reference sequence). The length of the CDR3 is 14 residues. V shed 3 bases, J shed 5 bases, and the junction held 3 bases outside the gene matches. This CDR3 reads CASSWTSGEDEQYF. In DNA form, the CDR3 reads TGTGCCAGCAGCTGGACTAGCGGGGAGGACGAGCAGTACTTC.

The chain couples TRBV5-1 to TRBJ1-2, with D unresolved. The germline CDR1 and CDR2 sequences are SGHRS and YFSETQ. The CDR3 totals 14 residues. The V and J ends lost 2 bases and 2 bases respectively, with 10 bases between them. The CDR3 loop reads CASSFDGRNYGYTF. CDR3 in DNA: TGCGCCAGCAGCTTCGATGGACGGAACTATGGCTACACCTTC.

The rearrangement joins TRBV5-6 to TRBJ2-7; possible D gene TRBD1, 5 bases. The CDR3 is 13 amino acids. Germline-derived CDR1 and CDR2 are SGHDT and YYEEEE. The V and J ends lost 3 bases and 3 bases respectively, with 10 bases between them. CDR3 DNA sequence: TGTGCCAGCAGCTCTGACAGTGGCTACGAGCAGTACTTC. Translating gives CASSSDSGYEQYF.

V gene TRBV27 combines with J gene TRBJ2-7, with 9 bases lining up with TRBD2. The CDR3 totals 15 residues. Germline CDR1 MNHEY, CDR2 SMNVEV (reference sequence). V lost 6 bases, J lost 0 bases, and 6 bases stayed unmatched. CDR3 bases: TGTGCCAGCAGGCCCCTAGCGGGGCCCTCCTACGAGCAGTACTTC. It is translated as CASRPLAGPSYEQYF.

This chain connects TRBV5-6 to TRBJ1-1, with D unresolved. CDR1 is SGHDT and CDR2 is YYEEEE in the germline V gene. V was trimmed by 0 bases and J by 7 bases, leaving 10 bases between them. The CDR3 length is 13 residues. As DNA, the CDR3 is TGTGCCAGCAGCTTGGGGGGAGGGTTTGAAGCTTTCTTT. This codes for CASSLGGGFEAFF. The entire variable domain, with the rest obtained from reference TRBV5-6 and TRBJ1-1, is as follows: DAGVTQSPTHLIKTRGQQVTLRCSPKSGHDTVSWYQQALGQGPQFIFQYYEEEERQRGNFPDRFSGHQFPNYSSELNVNALLLGDSALYLCASSLGGGFEAFFGQGTRLTVV.

V usage is TRBV5-4 and J usage is TRBJ2-3, with 8 bases lining up with TRBD2. The V segment lost 4 bases and the J segment 2 bases; nucleotides outside the gene matches: 6. The CDR3 extends over 15 amino acids. Germline lookup yields CDR1 SGHNT and CDR2 YYREEE (reference sequence). The CDR3 here is CASSPPGGTTDTQYF. Here the CDR3 DNA reads TGTGCCAGCAGCCCCCCGGGGGGGACCACAGATACGCAGTATTTT.

CDR3 DNA: TGTGCCAGCAGCTTCCCGCGGAATGAGCAGTTCTTC. This sequence encodes CASSFPRNEQFF. The chain links TRBV7-2 to TRBJ2-1, with D unclear. This CDR3 is 12 amino acids long. Germline V CDR1 and CDR2: SGHTA, FQGNSA. V lost 3 bases and J lost 7, with 7 bases in between.

The chain carries TRBV4-3 and TRBJ1-2; D gene unclear. CDR3 size: 17 residues. V was cut by 5 bases and J by 4 bases, with 23 bases left in between. Germline CDR1 reads LGHNA; CDR2 reads YSLEER. Here the CDR3 DNA reads TGCGCCAGCAGCACGCAGCTAAGACGTCGAAAGACCTATGGCTACACCTTC. As protein: CASSTQLRRRKTYGYTF.

The chain has TRBV27 and TRBJ1-2; tentative D call: TRBD1 (5 bases). The CDR3 extends over 15 amino acids. V was trimmed by 6 bases and J by 6 bases, leaving 20 bases between them. The germline gives CDR1 MNHEY, CDR2 SMNVEV (reference sequence). The CDR3 DNA reads TGTGCCAGCAGCCTTGAGAGGGGCGCCAGGGATGGCTACACCTTC. Encoded protein: CASSLERGARDGYTF.

The J gene is TRBJ1-6, the V gene TRBV7-4; 7 nucleotides align to TRBD1. CDR1 is SGHVT and CDR2 is SQSDAQ in the germline V gene. Trimming took 4 bases from V and 7 from J; bases not matched to a gene: 4. CDR3 size: 14 residues. The CDR3 here is CASSSGQPNSPLHF. CDR3 nucleotides: TGTGCCAGCAGCTCGGGACAGCCGAATTCACCCCTCCACTTT.